A selection of T cell receptor beta chains follows, all from one sample in a study of T-cell reconstitution after alpha-beta-depleted transplantation in children. TCRdb reanalysed the PCR reads using MiXCR and keeps one entry per CDR3 protein. Altogether hundreds of thousands of distinct CDR3 sequences are present, roughly 15% being singletons, with the ten largest covering over 0.95%. This sample comprised PBMCs from the stem cell graft donor, obtained from the stem cell graft. Every receptor here comes from a human donor who donated a stem cell graft to a child with acute myeloid leukemia. Both conserved end residues are trimmed from each CDR3. Size is stated for part of the rows, as once, few or many counts, or as a class when the clone is expanded.

TRBV7-6,few,TRBJ2-2,ASSQRLANTGELF
TRBV7-3,many,TRBJ2-3,ASSSRGGDTDTQY
TRBV12-3/TRBV12-4,many,TRBJ1-5,ASSRYSPQH
TRBV6-1,many,TRBJ2-3,ASATLQGADTQY
TRBV5-1,few,TRBJ1-1,ASSADSGRTEAF
TRBV7-9,.,TRBJ1-5,ASILKPQH
TRBV24-1,.,TRBJ2-2,ATPSPRTGDIRWSGELF
TRBV20-1,few,TRBJ2-3,SADGGLAGTDTQY
TRBV29-1,few,TRBJ2-3,SVGSHTDTQY
TRBV7-9,.,TRBJ1-2,ASSLAGAGGAYGYT
TRBV20-1,.,TRBJ2-2,SARGGLLPGELF
TRBV5-5,few,TRBJ2-1,ASSLELQGTYNEQF
TRBV20-1,many,TRBJ2-1,SAPNRGGAYNEQF
TRBV12-3/TRBV12-4,many,TRBJ1-2,ASGRWGVNYGYT
TRBV20-1,few,TRBJ1-5,SARDGRGLSNQPQH
TRBV20-1,many,TRBJ2-3,SAVPWGGVGPDTQY
TRBV6-1,few,TRBJ2-1,ATNAGTYNEQF
TRBV4-2,few,TRBJ2-3,ASSQDRVTSESTDTQY
TRBV6-2/TRBV6-3,few,TRBJ1-4,ASSGEEKLF
TRBV5-1,many,TRBJ2-5,ASSSVIRRETQY
TRBV12-3/TRBV12-4,.,TRBJ2-5,ASRDQGLQETQY
TRBV4-3,few,TRBJ1-4,ASSQEIPGYPSSGNEKLF
TRBV28,few,TRBJ1-2,ASSLPAANGYT
TRBV27,many,TRBJ1-3,ASSPYTGGSGNTIY
TRBV20-1,many,TRBJ1-4,SAREGGTNEKLF
TRBV24-1,few,TRBJ2-5,ATSDRRAETQY
TRBV18,.,TRBJ1-5,ASSPSGKDQPQH
TRBV20-1,many,TRBJ2-3,SARDQASGGPSTDTQY
TRBV20-1,many,TRBJ2-4,SAGAYIQY
TRBV18,few,TRBJ1-1,ASSPLKGTEAF
TRBV20-1,many,TRBJ2-5,SAANRETQY
TRBV4-3,.,TRBJ2-5,ASSPSGGGAEETQY
TRBV20-1,many,TRBJ1-1,SVGSDGTNTEAF
TRBV9,few,TRBJ1-2,ASSREGDTNYGYT
TRBV20-1,many,TRBJ1-1,SVGARGTEAF
TRBV20-1,many,TRBJ2-1,SARAASGGSSSEQF
TRBV11-3,.,TRBJ2-5,ASSSGIETQY
TRBV7-2,many,TRBJ1-1,ASSFWGRTNTEAF
TRBV19,once,TRBJ1-4,ASSYDSEGEKLF
TRBV20-1,many,TRBJ1-6,SARRSSYNSPLH
TRBV28,few,TRBJ1-3,ASSPTATLSGNTIY
TRBV6-1,many,TRBJ1-1,ASSGRGRWFGAF
TRBV20-1,many,TRBJ1-5,SATGGTLGNQPQH
TRBV7-9,few,TRBJ1-5,ASSGTGSQPQH
TRBV7-2,.,TRBJ1-1,ASSFTGPGAF
TRBV6-5,many,TRBJ1-6,ASSYVTGNYSPLH
TRBV12-3/TRBV12-4,many,TRBJ2-7,ASSSWDSRSYEQY
TRBV6-5,.,TRBJ2-5,ASSYSWRFQETQY
TRBV7-7,once,TRBJ2-5,ASSRGTAQAETQY
TRBV29-1,many,TRBJ1-1,SVRDRGGTEAF
TRBV9,many,TRBJ2-1,ASSVRDSGGAGNEQF
TRBV27,many,TRBJ1-4,ASSISGTGGFYEKLF
TRBV6-1,many,TRBJ2-3,ASNPDRGRTDTQY
TRBV5-6,many,TRBJ2-1,ASSGGQGAENEQF
TRBV7-2,few,TRBJ2-3,ASSLRTGAPTDTQY
TRBV28,.,TRBJ2-2,ASSFPGSSGELF
TRBV5-5,many,TRBJ2-2,ACNGDTGELF
TRBV6-1,many,TRBJ1-5,ASSDRGRSVQPQH
TRBV7-9,.,TRBJ2-7,ASSPQGTGVNEQY
TRBV20-1,many,TRBJ2-1,SARDKASSYNEQF